This T cell receptor beta chain was documented in a study of OX40 agonist ivuxolimab in advanced cancers. The J segment lost 1 base and the V segment lost 7 bases, leaving 9 bases of the junction unmatched. CDR3 size: 15 residues. The germline V gene has CDR1 LNHNV and CDR2 YYDKDF (reference sequence). Clones were read by immunoSEQ multiplex PCR, and TCRdb kept only the in-frame ones, dropping some. The repertoire has about 83,000 clones, roughly 93% of them found once; the top ten carry over 0.65%. The V call is TRBV15, the J call TRBJ2-5; TRBD2 matches at 7 bases. The TCR comes from an adult with an advanced solid tumor such as melanoma, head and neck, liver or kidney cancer. This specimen consisted of CD4+ or CD8+ T cells sorted from blood, obtained in a trial of the OX40 agonist ivuxolimab. CDR3 loop: CATNSPGLPQETQYF. The CDR3 nucleotides are TGTGCCACCAACTCGCCGGGACTACCCCAAGAGACCCAGTACTTC.